This T cell receptor (beta chain) is drawn from a study of CD8 T cells in ankylosing spondylitis (dated by TCRdb to the late 2010s). Concerning the study at large: T cell receptor beta repertoires were profiled in healthy donors and ankylosing spondylitis patients so that disease-linked TCR variants could be found. The full study cohort was made up of under 30 ankylosing spondylitis patients and roughly 100 healthy donors. Peripheral blood was sampled, and synovial fluid was additionally collected from ankylosing spondylitis patients. What the study reported, not specific to this receptor: Significant enrichment of the disease-linked clones was reported in matched synovial fluid samples from ankylosing spondylitis patients. A TCR beta motif of 7 or 8 highly homologous amino acid variants appeared characteristic of blood from ankylosing spondylitis patients. Some motif variants were previously reported in synovial fluid and blood of reactive arthritis patients, suggesting common disease-initiation mechanisms. The disease-linked clones showed a CD8+ phenotype and occurred at relatively low frequencies in peripheral blood.

This clonotype occurred many times. Which antigen it targets is not known. Per-base quality was not reported, and no clone a single base away is much larger than it. Instrument used: Illumina HiSeq 2500. TCR beta libraries were prepared by quantitative 5'-RACE with molecular barcodes. The published analysis was carried out like this. Disease-linked TCR variants were identified with a new computational method built on a probabilistic model of VDJ rearrangement. TCRdb redid the processing of the public reads, applying fastp at Q25 and MiXCR, and retained in-frame beta chains. CDR3 protein duplicates are merged, each entry listing the most common genes and DNA. The V and J calls were determined by TCRdb, not by the authors. A total of more than 500,000 distinct CDR3 sequences appear in this sample, 5.3% of them only once. Around 3.4% of the sample lies in the top ten. The CDR3 contains 14 residues, cysteine and phenylalanine counted. Only the CDR3 portion is preserved as DNA: 42 bases, with reading frame beginning at the first base. CDR1 is given as SGHTA and CDR2 as FQGNSA, both from the germline V gene. V and J lose 2 bases and 4 bases, and a span of 10 bases separates them.

The source of this sequence is a male donor with ankylosing spondylitis. The material sequenced was blood, either unsorted or a sorted T cell fraction (not recorded which). The rearrangement combines TRBV7-2 with TRBJ2-3; possibly the D gene is TRBD2, per 5 matching bases. The CDR3 region reads CASSLTLASDTQYF. The nucleotides read TGTGCCAGCAGCTTAACCTTAGCGTCAGATACGCAGTATTTT.